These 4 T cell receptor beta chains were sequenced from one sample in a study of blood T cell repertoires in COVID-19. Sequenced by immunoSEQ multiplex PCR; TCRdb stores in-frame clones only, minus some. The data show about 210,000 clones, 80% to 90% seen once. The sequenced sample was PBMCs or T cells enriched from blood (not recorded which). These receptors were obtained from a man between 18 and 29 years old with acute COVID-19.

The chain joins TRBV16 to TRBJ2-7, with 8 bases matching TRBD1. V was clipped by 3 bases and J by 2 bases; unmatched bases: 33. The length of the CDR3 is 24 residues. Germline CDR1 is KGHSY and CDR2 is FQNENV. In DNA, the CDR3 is TGTGCCAGCAGCCATGGGGGTGGGGGACAGGTGCCCAACCCGAAACAGGTGAGGCCCTACGAGCAGTACTTC. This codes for CASSHGGGGQVPNPKQVRPYEQYF.

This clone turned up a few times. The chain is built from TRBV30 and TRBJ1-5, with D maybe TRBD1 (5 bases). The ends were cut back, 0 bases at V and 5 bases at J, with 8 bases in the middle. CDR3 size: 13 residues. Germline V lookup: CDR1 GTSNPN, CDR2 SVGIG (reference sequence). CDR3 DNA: TGTGCCTGGAGTGTACAGGCGTATCAGCCCCAGCATTTT. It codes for CAWSVQAYQPQHF.

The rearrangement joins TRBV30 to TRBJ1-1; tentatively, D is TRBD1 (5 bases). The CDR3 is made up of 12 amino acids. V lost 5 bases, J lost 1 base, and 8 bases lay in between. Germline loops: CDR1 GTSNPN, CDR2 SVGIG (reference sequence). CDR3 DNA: TGTGCCTGGGAAGGGGCGAACACTGAAGCTTTCTTT. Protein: CAWEGANTEAFF.

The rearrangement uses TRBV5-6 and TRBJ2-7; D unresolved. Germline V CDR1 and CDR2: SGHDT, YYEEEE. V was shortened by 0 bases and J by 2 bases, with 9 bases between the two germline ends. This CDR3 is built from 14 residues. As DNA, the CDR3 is TGTGCCAGCAGCTTGGTGCCAGAACCCTACGAGCAGTACTTC. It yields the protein CASSLVPEPYEQYF.